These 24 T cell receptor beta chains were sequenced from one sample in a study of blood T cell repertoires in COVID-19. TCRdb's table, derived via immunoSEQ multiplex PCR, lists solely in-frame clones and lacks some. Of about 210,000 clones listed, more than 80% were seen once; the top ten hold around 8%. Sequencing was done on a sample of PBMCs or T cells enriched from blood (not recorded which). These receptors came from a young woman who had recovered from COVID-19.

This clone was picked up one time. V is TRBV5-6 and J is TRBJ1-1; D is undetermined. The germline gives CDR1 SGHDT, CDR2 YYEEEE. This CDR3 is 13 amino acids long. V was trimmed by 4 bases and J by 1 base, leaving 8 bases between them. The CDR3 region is CASSPRQNTEAFF. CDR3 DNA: TGTGCCAGCAGCCCACGACAGAACACTGAAGCTTTCTTT.

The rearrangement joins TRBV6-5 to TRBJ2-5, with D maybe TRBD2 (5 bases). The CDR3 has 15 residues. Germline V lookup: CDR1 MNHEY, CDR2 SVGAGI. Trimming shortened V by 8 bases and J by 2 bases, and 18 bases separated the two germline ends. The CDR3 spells CASLERAGPQETQYF. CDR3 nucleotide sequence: TGTGCCAGCCTTGAGAGGGCGGGTCCGCAAGAGACCCAGTACTTC.

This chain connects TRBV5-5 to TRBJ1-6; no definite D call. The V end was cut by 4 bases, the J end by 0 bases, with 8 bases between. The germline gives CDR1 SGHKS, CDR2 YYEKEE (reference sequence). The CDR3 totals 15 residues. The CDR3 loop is CASSGESSYNSPLHF. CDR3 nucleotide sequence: TGTGCCAGCAGCGGAGAGAGCTCCTATAATTCACCCCTCCACTTT. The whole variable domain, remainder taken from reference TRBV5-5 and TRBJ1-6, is DAGVTQSPTHLIKTRGQQVTLRCSPISGHKSVSWYQQVLGQGPQFIFQYYEKEERGRGNFPDRFSARQFPNYSSELNVNALLLGDSALYLCASSGESSYNSPLHFGNGTRLTVT.

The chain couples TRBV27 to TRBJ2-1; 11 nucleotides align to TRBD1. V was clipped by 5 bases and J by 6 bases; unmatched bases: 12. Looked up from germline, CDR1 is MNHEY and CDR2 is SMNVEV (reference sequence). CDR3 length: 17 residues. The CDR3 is CASSLFRTGGKGNEQFF. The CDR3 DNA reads TGTGCCAGCAGTCTCTTTCGGACAGGGGGCAAAGGCAATGAGCAGTTCTTC.

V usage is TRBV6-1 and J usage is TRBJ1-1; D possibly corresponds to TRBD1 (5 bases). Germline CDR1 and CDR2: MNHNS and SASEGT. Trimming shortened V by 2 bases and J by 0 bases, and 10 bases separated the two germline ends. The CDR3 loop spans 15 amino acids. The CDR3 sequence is CASSERRQLNTEAFF. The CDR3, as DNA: TGTGCCAGCAGTGAAAGGCGACAGTTGAACACTGAAGCTTTCTTT.

CDR3 protein: CATGQGGGELFF. CDR3 coding DNA: TGTGCCACCGGACAGGGTGGCGGGGAGCTGTTTTTT. This chain uses TRBV19 with TRBJ2-2; 8 bases line up with TRBD1. Germline CDR1 reads LNHDA; CDR2 reads SQIVND (reference sequence). The CDR3 has 12 residues. With V trimmed by 10 bases and J by 7 bases, 5 bases remained unmatched.

The chain's CDR3 is CASSFLGNRYEAFF. In DNA form, the CDR3 reads TGTGCCAGCAGCTTTCTAGGAAATAGGTATGAAGCTTTCTTT. This chain uses TRBV7-2 with TRBJ1-1; no definite D call. Trimming shortened V by 3 bases and J by 7 bases, and 15 bases separated the two germline ends. The CDR3 sequence is 14 residues long. The germline CDR1 and CDR2 sequences are SGHTA and FQGNSA.

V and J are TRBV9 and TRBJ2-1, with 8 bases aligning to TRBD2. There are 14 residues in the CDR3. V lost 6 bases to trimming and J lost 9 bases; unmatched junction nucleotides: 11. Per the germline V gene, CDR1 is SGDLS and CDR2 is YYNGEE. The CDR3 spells CASNARGGAVEQFF. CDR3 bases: TGTGCCAGCAACGCCCGGGGGGGGGCCGTTGAGCAGTTCTTC. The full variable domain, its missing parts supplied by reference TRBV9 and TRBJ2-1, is DSGVTQTPKHLITATGQRVTLRCSPRSGDLSVYWYQQSLDQGLQFLIQYYNGEERAKGNILERFSAQQFPDLHSELNLSSLELGDSALYFCASNARGGAVEQFFGPGTRLTVL.

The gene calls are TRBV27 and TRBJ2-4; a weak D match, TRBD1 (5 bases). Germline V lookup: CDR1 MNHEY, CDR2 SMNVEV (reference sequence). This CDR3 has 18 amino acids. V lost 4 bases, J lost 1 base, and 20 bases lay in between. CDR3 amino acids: CASSSPAQGSLAKNIQYF. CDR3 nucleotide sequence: TGTGCCAGCAGTTCCCCCGCCCAGGGAAGTTTGGCCAAAAACATTCAGTACTTC.

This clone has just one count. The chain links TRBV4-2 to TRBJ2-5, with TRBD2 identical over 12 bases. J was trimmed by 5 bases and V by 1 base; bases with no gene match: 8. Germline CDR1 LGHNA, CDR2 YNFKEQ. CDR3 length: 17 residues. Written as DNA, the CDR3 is TGTGCCAGCAGCCAAGGAGCTAGCGGGGGGGCCGGGGAGACCCAGTACTTC. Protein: CASSQGASGGAGETQYF.

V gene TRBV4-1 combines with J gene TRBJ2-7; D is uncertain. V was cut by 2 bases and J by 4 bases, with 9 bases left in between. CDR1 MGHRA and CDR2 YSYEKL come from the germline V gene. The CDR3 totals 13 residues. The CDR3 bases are TGCGCCAGCAGCCAACGTCTCGGGTACGAGCAGTACTTC. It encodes CASSQRLGYEQYF.

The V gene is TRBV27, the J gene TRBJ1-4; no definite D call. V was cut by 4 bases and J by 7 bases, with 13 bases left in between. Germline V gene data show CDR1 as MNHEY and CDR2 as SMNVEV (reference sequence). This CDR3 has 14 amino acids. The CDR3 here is CASSSGSYVEKLFF. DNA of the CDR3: TGTGCCAGCAGTTCCGGGAGCTATGTTGAAAAACTGTTTTTT.

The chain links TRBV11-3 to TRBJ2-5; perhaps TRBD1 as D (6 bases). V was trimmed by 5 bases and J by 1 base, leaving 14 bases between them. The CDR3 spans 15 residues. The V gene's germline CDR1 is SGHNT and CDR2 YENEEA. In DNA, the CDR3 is TGTGCCAGCAGCCCCGGCGGACAGCTCCAAGAGACCCAGTACTTC. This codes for CASSPGGQLQETQYF. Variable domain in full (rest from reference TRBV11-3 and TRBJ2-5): EAGVVQSPRYKIIEKKQPVAFWCNPISGHNTLYWYLQNLGQGPELLIRYENEEAVDDSQLPKDRFSAERLKGVDSTLKIQPAELGDSAVYLCASSPGGQLQETQYFGPGTRLLVL.

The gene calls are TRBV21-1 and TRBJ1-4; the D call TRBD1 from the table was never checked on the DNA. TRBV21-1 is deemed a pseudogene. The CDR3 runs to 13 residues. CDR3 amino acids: CASSTVRVEKLFF. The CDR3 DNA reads TGTGCCAGCAGCACTGTCAGGGTCGAAAAACTGTTTTTT.

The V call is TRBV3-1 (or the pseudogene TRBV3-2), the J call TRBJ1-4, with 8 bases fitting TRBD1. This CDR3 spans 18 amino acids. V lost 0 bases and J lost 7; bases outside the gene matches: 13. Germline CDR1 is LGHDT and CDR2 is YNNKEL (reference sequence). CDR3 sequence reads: CASSQEVQGARASEKLFF. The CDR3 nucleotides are TGTGCCAGCAGCCAAGAAGTGCAGGGGGCGCGGGCGAGTGAAAAACTGTTTTTT.

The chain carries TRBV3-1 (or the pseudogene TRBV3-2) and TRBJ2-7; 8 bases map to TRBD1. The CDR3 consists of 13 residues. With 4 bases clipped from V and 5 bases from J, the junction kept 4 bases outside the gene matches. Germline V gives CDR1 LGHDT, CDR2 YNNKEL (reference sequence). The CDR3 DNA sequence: TGTGCCAGCAGCCGACAGGGGACAGACGAGCAGTACTTC. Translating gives CASSRQGTDEQYF.

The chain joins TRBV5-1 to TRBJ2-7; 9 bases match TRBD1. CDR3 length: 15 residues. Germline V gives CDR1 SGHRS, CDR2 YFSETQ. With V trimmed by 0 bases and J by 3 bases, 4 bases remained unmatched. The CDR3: CASSLGDRDLYEQYF. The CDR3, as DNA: TGCGCCAGCAGCTTGGGGGACAGGGACCTCTACGAGCAGTACTTC.

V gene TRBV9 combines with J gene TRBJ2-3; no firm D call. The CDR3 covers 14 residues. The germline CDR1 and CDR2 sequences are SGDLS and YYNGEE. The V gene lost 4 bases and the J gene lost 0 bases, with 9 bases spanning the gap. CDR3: CASSSPTSTDTQYF. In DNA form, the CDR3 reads TGTGCCAGCAGCAGCCCAACTAGCACAGATACGCAGTATTTT. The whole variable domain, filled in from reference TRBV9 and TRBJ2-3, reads DSGVTQTPKHLITATGQRVTLRCSPRSGDLSVYWYQQSLDQGLQFLIQYYNGEERAKGNILERFSAQQFPDLHSELNLSSLELGDSALYFCASSSPTSTDTQYFGPGTRLTVL.

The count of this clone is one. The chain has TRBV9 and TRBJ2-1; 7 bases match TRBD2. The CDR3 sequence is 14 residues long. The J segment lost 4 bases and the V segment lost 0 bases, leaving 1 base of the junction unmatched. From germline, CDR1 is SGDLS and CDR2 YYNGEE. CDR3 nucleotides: TGTGCCAGCAGCGTAGAAGCGGGGTACAATGAGCAGTTCTTC. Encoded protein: CASSVEAGYNEQFF. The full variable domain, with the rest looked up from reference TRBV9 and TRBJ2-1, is DSGVTQTPKHLITATGQRVTLRCSPRSGDLSVYWYQQSLDQGLQFLIQYYNGEERAKGNILERFSAQQFPDLHSELNLSSLELGDSALYFCASSVEAGYNEQFFGPGTRLTVL.

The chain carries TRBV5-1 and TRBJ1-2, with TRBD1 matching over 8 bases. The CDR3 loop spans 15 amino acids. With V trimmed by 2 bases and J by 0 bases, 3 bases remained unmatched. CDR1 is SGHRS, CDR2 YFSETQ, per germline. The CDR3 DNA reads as TGCGCCAGCAGCTTTTACAGGGGGGCTAACTATGGCTACACCTTC. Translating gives CASSFYRGANYGYTF.

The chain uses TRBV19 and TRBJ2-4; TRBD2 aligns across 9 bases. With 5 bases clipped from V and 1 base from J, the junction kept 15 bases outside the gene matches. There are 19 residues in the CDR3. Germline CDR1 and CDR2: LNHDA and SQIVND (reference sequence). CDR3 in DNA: TGTGCCAGTAGTGTGGGCCTAGCGGGGAACGGTTTGGCCAAAAACATTCAGTACTTC. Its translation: CASSVGLAGNGLAKNIQYF.

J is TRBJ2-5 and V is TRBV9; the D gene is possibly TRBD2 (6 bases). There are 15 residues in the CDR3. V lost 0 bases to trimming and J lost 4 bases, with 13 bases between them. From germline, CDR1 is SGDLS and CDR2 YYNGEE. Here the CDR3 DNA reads TGTGCCAGCAGCGTAGCCCAGGACGGGGGAGAGACCCAGTACTTC. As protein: CASSVAQDGGETQYF.

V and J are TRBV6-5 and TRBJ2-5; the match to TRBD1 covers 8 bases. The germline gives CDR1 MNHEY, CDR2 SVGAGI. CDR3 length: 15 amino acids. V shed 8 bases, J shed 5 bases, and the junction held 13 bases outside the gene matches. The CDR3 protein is CASAAAGTGYETQYF. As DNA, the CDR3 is TGTGCCAGCGCAGCCGCCGGGACAGGATACGAGACCCAGTACTTC.

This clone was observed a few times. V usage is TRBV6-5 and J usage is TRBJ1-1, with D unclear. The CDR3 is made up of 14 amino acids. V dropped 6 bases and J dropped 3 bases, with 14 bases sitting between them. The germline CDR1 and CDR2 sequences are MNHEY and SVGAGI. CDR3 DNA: TGTGCCAGCAGGCCCGGCTTCGCGGACACTGAAGCTTTCTTT. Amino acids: CASRPGFADTEAFF.